A single T cell receptor (beta chain) is shown here with its context. This record belongs to a study of blood T cell repertoires in COVID-19. This CDR3 comprises 16 residues. The germline gives CDR1 MNHEY, CDR2 SMNVEV (reference sequence). The V segment lost 4 bases and the J segment 3 bases; nucleotides outside the gene matches: 10. The authors' processing: By means of reference gene primer amplification, nucleated cell counts were estimated. The table came from immunoSEQ multiplex PCR; TCRdb's copy has only in-frame clones and leaves some out. V and J calls plus clone size are reproduced from that table; the DNA served to infer D and trimming. This sample has 60,000 to 85,000 clones, with 85% to 90% found just once.

What was sequenced was peripheral blood. The origin of this receptor is a woman aged 45-65 years with active COVID-19. The rearrangement joins TRBV27 to TRBJ2-7, with 9 bases aligning to TRBD2. Written as DNA, the CDR3 is TGTGCCAGCAGTTCCCCTAGCGGGAAATCTGTCTACGAGCAGTACTTC. Amino acids: CASSSPSGKSVYEQYF.